Listed below are T cell receptor beta chains from one sample, sequenced in a study of CD8+CD57+ T cells in acquired aplastic anemia. MiXCR was run by TCRdb on the reads, yielding one entry per CDR3 protein. The data show 110,000 or so distinct CDR3 sequences, around half seen once. The source material was sorted CD4+, CD8+, or CD8+CD57+ T cells (not recorded which) from PBMCs. Receptors originate from a human donor in good health, serving as a control. CDR3s include the opening cysteine and the closing phenylalanine or tryptophan. Fields, in order: J gene, D gene, V gene, clone size, CDR3 protein, CDR3 DNA. D genes are given only for firm matches. The size of a clone is reported for some rows only, either as once, few or many, or as a class for expanded clones.

J: TRBJ2-3
D: TRBD1
V: TRBV6-1
size: many
CDR3: CASRGQTDTQYF
DNA: TGTGCCAGCAGGGGACAGACAGATACGCAGTATTTT

J: TRBJ1-2
D: TRBD1
V: TRBV20-1
size: .
CDR3: CSASRTGVTSGYTF
DNA: TGCAGTGCTAGCAGGACAGGGGTCACCAGTGGCTACACCTTC

J: TRBJ2-1
D: .
V: TRBV7-9
size: many
CDR3: CASSLSGTSYNEQFF
DNA: TGTGCCAGCAGTTTATCAGGAACCTCCTACAATGAGCAGTTCTTC

J: TRBJ1-5
D: .
V: TRBV25-1
size: few
CDR3: CASSEGGNVQPQHF
DNA: TGTGCCAGCAGTGAAGGGGGGAACGTACAGCCCCAGCATTTT

J: TRBJ2-1
D: TRBD1
V: TRBV24-1
size: .
CDR3: CATSAPSGQYNEQFF
DNA: TGTGCCACCAGTGCACCCTCGGGACAGTACAATGAGCAGTTCTTC

J: TRBJ1-1
D: .
V: TRBV7-8
size: many
CDR3: CASKGQSPEAFF
DNA: TGTGCCAGCAAGGGACAATCGCCTGAAGCTTTCTTT

J: TRBJ1-5
D: .
V: TRBV19
size: .
CDR3: CASTRGIQPQHF
DNA: TGTGCCAGTACGAGGGGGATTCAGCCCCAGCATTTT

J: TRBJ2-5
D: .
V: TRBV12-3/TRBV12-4
size: many
CDR3: CASSQGFRETQYF
DNA: TGTGCCAGCAGCCAGGGGTTTAGAGAGACCCAGTACTTC

J: TRBJ1-5
D: .
V: TRBV10-2
size: .
CDR3: CASRGTGRGQPQHF
DNA: TGCGCCAGCAGGGGTACAGGGAGGGGTCAGCCCCAGCATTTT

J: TRBJ2-7
D: .
V: TRBV12-3/TRBV12-4
size: .
CDR3: CASSKNNEQNF
DNA: TGTGCCAGCAGCAAGAATAACGAGCAGAACTTC

J: TRBJ2-7
D: TRBD2
V: TRBV10-3
size: .
CDR3: CAISGTSGTYEQYF
DNA: TGTGCCATCAGTGGGACTAGCGGAACCTACGAGCAGTACTTC